Listed below are T cell receptor beta chains from one sample, sequenced in a study of blood T cell repertoires in COVID-19. Only in-frame clones appear in the TCRdb table, and some are missing; sequencing was by immunoSEQ multiplex PCR. The sample contains more than 90,000 clones, 82% of which appear only once. Sequencing was carried out using peripheral blood. The receptors originated from a man in his sixties or seventies with acute or convalescent COVID-19. CDR3s include the opening cysteine and the closing phenylalanine or tryptophan. Fields, in order: J gene, D gene, V gene, clone size, CDR3 protein, CDR3 DNA. D genes are given only for firm matches. Clone size, where shown, is once, few, many, or a class for clones that have expanded.

J: TRBJ2-7; D: TRBD2; V: TRBV29-1; size: many; CDR3: CSGSSGRTHEQYF; DNA: TGCAGCGGCTCTAGCGGGAGGACCCACGAGCAGTACTTC
J: TRBJ1-1; D: -; V: TRBV2; size: -; CDR3: CASSAQGLAMNTEAFF; DNA: TGTGCCAGCAGTGCGCAGGGTTTGGCCATGAACACTGAAGCTTTCTTT
J: TRBJ1-6; D: -; V: TRBV30; size: -; CDR3: CAWSVLGGNSPLHF; DNA: TGTGCCTGGAGTGTACTGGGAGGGAATTCACCCCTCCACTTT
J: TRBJ2-5; D: -; V: TRBV6-5; size: once; CDR3: CASSTGLGETQYF; DNA: TGTGCCAGCAGTACAGGGCTCGGAGAGACCCAGTACTTC
J: TRBJ2-1; D: -; V: TRBV19; size: -; CDR3: CASSGGKGSYNEQFF; DNA: TGTGCCAGTAGTGGCGGGAAGGGCTCCTACAATGAGCAGTTCTTC
J: TRBJ2-7; D: -; V: TRBV7-2; size: -; CDR3: CASSLVPGTYEQYF; DNA: TGTGCCAGCAGCTTAGTCCCCGGGACCTACGAGCAGTACTTC
J: TRBJ1-1; D: TRBD1; V: TRBV7-8; size: -; CDR3: CASSQRTGGETEAFF; DNA: TGTGCCAGCAGCCAAAGGACAGGGGGAGAGACTGAAGCTTTCTTT
J: TRBJ2-3; D: TRBD2; V: TRBV4-1; size: once; CDR3: CASRTGGLSTQYF; DNA: TGCGCCAGCAGAACGGGAGGTTTGTCTACGCAGTATTTT
J: TRBJ1-1; D: -; V: TRBV6-5; size: -; CDR3: CASTKQSGNTEAFF; DNA: TGTGCCAGCACCAAACAGTCAGGGAACACTGAAGCTTTCTTT
J: TRBJ2-7; D: -; V: TRBV6-5; size: -; CDR3: CASSYRGRGAHYEQYF; DNA: TGTGCCAGCAGTTACAGGGGGAGGGGAGCGCACTACGAGCAGTACTTC
J: TRBJ1-1; D: TRBD1; V: TRBV18; size: -; CDR3: CASSLDRGVTEAFF; DNA: TGTGCCAGCTCGCTGGACAGGGGTGTGACTGAAGCTTTCTTT
J: TRBJ2-2; D: -; V: TRBV11-2; size: once; CDR3: CASTLVASSGTGELFF; DNA: TGTGCCAGCACCTTAGTCGCCAGCTCCGGGACCGGGGAGCTGTTTTTT
J: TRBJ2-3; D: TRBD1; V: TRBV7-2; size: -; CDR3: CASSTQSGTGASTDTQYF; DNA: TGTGCCAGCAGCACCCAATCTGGGACAGGGGCTAGCACAGATACGCAGTATTTT
J: TRBJ2-7; D: TRBD1; V: TRBV5-1; size: few; CDR3: CASSFETGGYEQYF; DNA: TGCGCCAGCAGCTTTGAAACAGGGGGATACGAGCAGTACTTC
J: TRBJ1-1; D: TRBD1; V: TRBV5-8; size: -; CDR3: CASWGQGRGPFF; DNA: TGTGCCAGCTGGGGACAGGGCCGCGGACCTTTCTTT
J: TRBJ2-7; D: TRBD2; V: TRBV28; size: -; CDR3: CASSKPGLVYEQYF; DNA: TGTGCCAGCAGTAAACCGGGACTAGTCTACGAGCAGTACTTC
J: TRBJ1-5; D: -; V: TRBV12-3/TRBV12-4; size: -; CDR3: CASSSDSNQPQHF; DNA: TGTGCCAGCAGTTCAGATAGCAATCAGCCCCAGCATTTT
J: TRBJ1-5; D: -; V: TRBV28; size: -; CDR3: CASSDPGSTQPQHF; DNA: TGTGCCAGCAGCGACCCAGGAAGCACTCAGCCCCAGCATTTT
J: TRBJ2-1; D: TRBD2; V: TRBV7-9; size: -; CDR3: CASSLVGLAAYNEQFF; DNA: TGTGCCAGCAGCTTAGTGGGCCTAGCGGCCTACAATGAGCAGTTCTTC
J: TRBJ2-2; D: -; V: TRBV6-4; size: -; CDR3: CASSPQGPTGELFF; DNA: TGTGCCAGCTCCCCCCAGGGTCCCACCGGGGAGCTGTTTTTT
J: TRBJ1-2; D: -; V: TRBV28; size: -; CDR3: CASSFYRAANYGYTF; DNA: TGTGCCAGCAGTTTTTACAGGGCGGCTAACTATGGCTACACCTTC
J: TRBJ2-2; D: TRBD1; V: TRBV5-1; size: -; CDR3: CASSPDRVNTGELFF; DNA: TGCGCCAGCAGCCCGGACAGGGTGAACACCGGGGAGCTGTTTTTT
J: TRBJ2-2; D: TRBD2; V: TRBV30; size: -; CDR3: CAWSRASGGAGTGELFF; DNA: TGTGCCTGGAGTAGGGCGAGCGGGGGGGCCGGCACCGGGGAGCTGTTTTTT
J: TRBJ2-7; D: TRBD1; V: TRBV9; size: few; CDR3: CASSVALDRSYEQYF; DNA: TGTGCCAGCAGCGTAGCTCTGGACAGGTCCTACGAGCAGTACTTC
J: TRBJ2-7; D: TRBD2; V: TRBV14; size: -; CDR3: CASSQDASGRTREQYF; DNA: TGTGCCAGCAGCCAAGATGCTAGCGGGAGAACGCGAGAGCAGTACTTC
J: TRBJ1-1; D: -; V: TRBV30; size: once; CDR3: CAWSTGGVNTEAFF; DNA: TGTGCCTGGAGCACGGGGGGAGTGAACACTGAAGCTTTCTTT